This T cell receptor (beta chain) was profiled in a study of blood T cell repertoires in COVID-19. At the level of the study: Researchers got acute and convalescent COVID-19 samples from the United States, Italy and Spain. The cDNA or gDNA used as material had been derived from T cells, B-cell-depleted T cells, or PBMCs.

Original handling: It was from reference gene primer amplification that nucleated cell counts were estimated. TCRdb keeps only in-frame clones here, not all; method: immunoSEQ multiplex PCR. From that table come the V and J calls and clone size; the DNA was used to work out D and trimming. The table includes about 24,000 clones, roughly 74% detected once. Sequencing was done on a sample of peripheral blood. This TCR came from a man in his fifties or sixties with COVID-19, enrolled during active disease.

The CDR3 loop reads CASSRGQGNTGELFF. CDR3 bases: TGCGCCAGCAGCAGGGGACAGGGAAACACCGGGGAGCTGTTTTTT. The rearrangement uses TRBV5-1 and TRBJ2-2, with 9 bases matching TRBD1. The CDR3 extends over 15 amino acids. The germline gives CDR1 SGHRS, CDR2 YFSETQ. V dropped 4 bases and J dropped 2; count of bases not matched to a gene: 3. The entire variable domain, with the rest obtained from reference TRBV5-1 and TRBJ2-2, is as follows: KAGVTQTPRYLIKTRGQQVTLSCSPISGHRSVSWYQQTPGQGLQFLFEYFSETQRNKGNFPGRFSGRQFSNSRSEMNVSTLELGDSALYLCASSRGQGNTGELFFGEGSRLTVL.